These 2 T cell receptor beta chains originate from one sample sequenced in a study of regulatory T cells in long-lasting Graves disease. The sample's time point: newly diagnosed GD, antithyroid drugs for less than 3 months. RNA from PBMCs was the source of the TCR library. Library construction for TCR beta used iRepertoire HTBI primers and Arm-PCR of CDR3 regions. Using its own MiXCR run on the multiplex PCR reads, TCRdb lists one record per CDR3 protein. There are 420,000 or so distinct CDR3 sequences in the sample; about 17% occur only once, and about 23% lies in the top ten. The sample was also reused in another study, on T cells in Graves' hyperthyroidism and ophthalmopathy.

The sequences come from peripheral blood mononuclear cells (PBMCs), collected at new diagnosis, from a patient treated with antithyroid drugs. All receptors come from a woman between 18 and 29 years old with Graves disease.

The chain is built from TRBV12-3 or TRBV12-4 and TRBJ1-2; no firm D call. Trimming removed 6 bases at V and 1 base at J, with 9 bases between. The CDR3 runs 13 residues. The CDR3 is CASSLVYNYGYTF. The CDR3, as DNA: TGTGCCAGCAGCTTGGTATATAACTATGGCTACACCTTC.

In its sample, this clonotype was seen a few times. The gene calls are TRBV2 and TRBJ1-5, with 7 bases identical to TRBD1. This CDR3 contains 13 residues. From germline, CDR1 is SNHLY and CDR2 FYNNEI. In DNA form, the CDR3 reads TGTGGCACCGGGGACAGACGTTTTCAGCCCCAGCATTTT. This gives the protein CGTGDRRFQPQHF.